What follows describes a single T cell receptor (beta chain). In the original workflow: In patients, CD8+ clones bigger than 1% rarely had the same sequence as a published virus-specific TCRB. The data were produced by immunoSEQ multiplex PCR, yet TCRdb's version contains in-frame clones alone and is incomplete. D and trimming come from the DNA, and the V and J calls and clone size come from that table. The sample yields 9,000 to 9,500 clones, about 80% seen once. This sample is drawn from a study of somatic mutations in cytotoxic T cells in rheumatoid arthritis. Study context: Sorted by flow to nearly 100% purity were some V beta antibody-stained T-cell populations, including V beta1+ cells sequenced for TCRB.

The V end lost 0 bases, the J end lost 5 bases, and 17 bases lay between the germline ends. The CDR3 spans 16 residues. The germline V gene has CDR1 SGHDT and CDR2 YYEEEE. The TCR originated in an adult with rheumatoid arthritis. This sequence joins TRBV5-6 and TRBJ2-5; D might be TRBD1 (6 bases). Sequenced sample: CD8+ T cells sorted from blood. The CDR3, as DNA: TGTGCCAGCAGCTTGGTCTTTGGGGGCTCCGATGAGACCCAGTACTTC. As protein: CASSLVFGGSDETQYF.